These 27 T cell receptor beta chains were sequenced from one sample in a study of T cell responses to AZD1222 COVID-19 vaccine. Profiled with immunoSEQ multiplex PCR; TCRdb holds only in-frame clones, not every one. The table shows approximately 160,000 clones, with 75% to 95% occurring only once. The starting material was peripheral blood, obtained on day 0 of AZD1222 vaccination. These receptor sequences come from an adult in good health.

This chain links TRBV6-1 with TRBJ2-7, with D maybe TRBD2 (5 bases). CDR1 is MNHNS and CDR2 is SASEGT in the germline V gene. The length of the CDR3 is 15 residues. Trimming stripped 2 bases from V and 2 bases from J, with 13 bases between. The DNA for the CDR3 is TGTGCCAGCAGTGAAAGGGAGTCAGCTCCCTACGAGCAGTACTTC. Residues: CASSERESAPYEQYF.

The chain joins TRBV4-2 to TRBJ1-6; D unclear. The CDR3 sequence is 16 residues long. The V gene lost 0 bases and the J gene lost 0 bases, with 6 bases spanning the gap. CDR1 is LGHNA, CDR2 YNFKEQ, per germline. The CDR3 sequence: CASSQEKASYNSPLHF. The CDR3 nucleotides read TGTGCCAGCAGCCAAGAAAAGGCCTCCTATAATTCACCCCTCCACTTT.

This clone was counted a single time. The rearrangement uses TRBV7-2 and TRBJ1-4, with D perhaps matching TRBD1 (5 bases). Trimming removed 0 bases at V and 8 bases at J, with 13 bases between. This CDR3 is 15 amino acids long. Germline CDR1 SGHTA, CDR2 FQGNSA. In DNA, the CDR3 is TGTGCCAGCAGCTTAGCGGGGACCGTAGGAGAAAAACTGTTTTTT. Translating gives CASSLAGTVGEKLFF.

The chain has TRBV5-4 and TRBJ2-7; D gene ambiguous. V dropped 2 bases and J dropped 0 bases, with 3 bases sitting between them. CDR1 and CDR2 (germline): SGHNT, YYREEE (reference sequence). The CDR3 is 12 residues long. CDR3 protein: CASSFSSYEQYF. Written as DNA, the CDR3 is TGTGCCAGCAGCTTCTCCTCCTACGAGCAGTACTTC.

The chain couples TRBV11-1 to TRBJ2-7, with 8 bases aligning to TRBD1. J gave up 4 bases and V 5 bases, and 10 bases lay outside the gene matches. The CDR3 is 15 amino acids. Germline lookup yields CDR1 SGHAT and CDR2 FQDESV (reference sequence). The CDR3 DNA is TGTGCCAGCAGCGGATGGACAGGGACGGGATACGAGCAGTACTTC. Translating gives CASSGWTGTGYEQYF. The full variable domain, its missing parts supplied by reference TRBV11-1 and TRBJ2-7, is EAEVAQSPRYKITEKSQAVAFWCDPISGHATLYWYRQILGQGPELLVQFQDESVVDDSQLPKDRFSAERLKGVDSTLKIQPAELGDSAMYLCASSGWTGTGYEQYFGPGTRLTVT.

This chain joins TRBV27 and TRBJ1-1; D is unresolved. CDR3 length: 13 amino acids. Trimming took off 3 bases at V and 4 bases at J, with 9 bases between the two ends. Germline values: CDR1 MNHEY, CDR2 SMNVEV (reference sequence). CDR3 amino acids: CASSFYGPTEAFF. The CDR3 nucleotides read TGTGCCAGCAGTTTTTATGGCCCCACTGAAGCTTTCTTT.

V usage is TRBV7-8 and J usage is TRBJ2-5; weak D call: TRBD1 (6 bases). This CDR3 is 14 amino acids long. V dropped 4 bases and J dropped 2 bases, with 11 bases sitting between them. Germline CDR1 SGHVS, CDR2 FQNEAQ. Here the CDR3 reads CASSSTGRQETQYF. CDR3 coding DNA: TGTGCCAGCAGCTCAACAGGGCGTCAAGAGACCCAGTACTTC.

The sample holds one count of this clone. The V and J genes are TRBV30 and TRBJ1-3; D is uncertain. V shed 5 bases and J shed 0 bases, with 8 bases lying between them. The CDR3 sequence is 13 residues long. CDR1 is GTSNPN, CDR2 SVGIG, per germline (reference sequence). CDR3: CAWGRSSGNTIYF. The CDR3 DNA follows: TGTGCCTGGGGGCGCAGCTCTGGAAACACCATATATTTT.

The sample holds a few counts of this clone. The genes are TRBV6-1 and TRBJ2-7, with a possible D match to TRBD2 (6 bases). V was clipped by 2 bases and J by 1 base, with 12 bases between them. The CDR3 has 15 residues. The germline V gene has CDR1 MNHNS and CDR2 SASEGT. CDR3 nucleotides: TGTGCCAGCAGTGAAATTGGGGGGTCGTCCTACGAGCAGTACTTC. This sequence encodes CASSEIGGSSYEQYF.

The J gene is TRBJ1-2, the V gene TRBV30; no reliable D call. V lost 0 bases, J lost 7 bases, and 12 bases lay in between. The germline CDR1 and CDR2 sequences are GTSNPN and SVGIG (reference sequence). CDR3 size: 13 residues. CDR3 sequence (DNA): TGTGCCTGGAGTGTACTAGCGAAGGGTGGCTACACCTTC. The encoded protein is CAWSVLAKGGYTF.

The chain uses TRBV28 and TRBJ1-2; tentatively, D is TRBD1 (6 bases). Trimming removed 5 bases at V and 8 bases at J, with 21 bases between. Germline V gives CDR1 MDHEN, CDR2 SYDVKM. This CDR3 has 15 amino acids. In DNA, the CDR3 is TGTGCCAGCAGTGCACGGCGGGGGGGCCGAGGCGGCTACACCTTC. Its translation: CASSARRGGRGGYTF.

The chain combines TRBV11-3 with TRBJ2-3; 9 positions match TRBD1. CDR1 is SGHNT, CDR2 YENEEA, per germline. V was pared by 1 base and J by 3 bases, with 5 bases of the junction left unmatched. The CDR3 loop spans 16 amino acids. CDR3 region: CASSLGLQGATDTQYF. Here the CDR3 DNA reads TGTGCCAGCAGCTTAGGGTTACAGGGGGCAACAGATACGCAGTATTTT.

The J gene is TRBJ2-5, the V gene TRBV3-1 (or the pseudogene TRBV3-2), with TRBD2 matching 12 bases. The length of the CDR3 is 15 residues. Trimming cost V 4 bases and J 3 bases; bases outside gene matches: 3. CDR1 and CDR2 from the germline V gene are LGHDT and YNNKEL (reference sequence). The CDR3 nucleotides read TGTGCCAGCAGCCGAGGACTAGCGGGGAAAGAGACCCAGTACTTC. Its protein is CASSRGLAGKETQYF.

This clone was seen only a few times. The chain joins TRBV15 to TRBJ2-7; D not certain. Germline-derived CDR1 and CDR2 are LNHNV and YYDKDF (reference sequence). V lost 1 base, J lost 2 bases, and 6 bases lay in between. The CDR3 covers 13 residues. In DNA form, the CDR3 reads TGTGCCACCAGCAGAGCCTACGCCTACGAGCAGTACTTC. Its protein product is CATSRAYAYEQYF.

The genes are TRBV6-1 and TRBJ2-7; a weak D match, TRBD2 (6 bases). Germline lookup yields CDR1 MNHNS and CDR2 SASEGT. This CDR3 comprises 15 residues. The V gene lost 0 bases and the J gene lost 6 bases, with 15 bases spanning the gap. The chain's CDR3 is CASSEAAGRYGEQYF. The CDR3 coding sequence is TGTGCCAGCAGTGAAGCGGCAGGGAGGTACGGCGAGCAGTACTTC.

CDR3 sequence reads: CATSDSQGRAGELFF. As DNA, the CDR3 is TGTGCCACCAGTGATTCCCAGGGGAGGGCCGGGGAGCTGTTTTTT. The chain is built from TRBV24-1 and TRBJ2-2; the D gene is possibly TRBD2 (7 bases). V was shortened by 2 bases and J by 6 bases, with 12 bases between the two germline ends. The CDR3 length is 15 residues. Germline V gene sequence: CDR1 KGHDR, CDR2 SFDVKD.

This chain uses TRBV19 with TRBJ1-2, with D tentatively TRBD1 (6 bases). CDR1 and CDR2 from the germline V gene are LNHDA and SQIVND (reference sequence). The CDR3 has 14 residues. Trimming removed 4 bases at V and 5 bases at J, with 14 bases between. The CDR3 nucleotides are TGTGCCAGTAGTACCCCAGGGGAAGGGTATGGCTACACCTTC. Its translation is CASSTPGEGYGYTF.

The chain employs TRBV13 and TRBJ1-6, with a tentative D call TRBD1 (6 bases). The CDR3 runs to 16 residues. CDR1 PRHDT and CDR2 FYEKMQ come from the germline V gene (reference sequence). Trimming stripped 2 bases from V and 6 bases from J, with 14 bases between. CDR3 sequence (DNA): TGTGCCAGCAGCTTAACAACAGGGACGGCTAATTCACCCCTCCACTTT. As protein: CASSLTTGTANSPLHF.

The gene calls are TRBV29-1 and TRBJ1-1; D is uncertain. The V end lost 6 bases, the J end lost 7 bases, and 9 bases lay between the germline ends. Germline-derived CDR1 and CDR2 are SQVTM and ANQGSEA. This CDR3 region has 10 residues. The CDR3 region is CSVVRGEAFF. The CDR3 region has the DNA TGCAGCGTGGTCCGAGGTGAAGCTTTCTTT.

The chain uses TRBV29-1 and TRBJ2-5; 8 bases match TRBD2. The CDR3 loop spans 13 amino acids. V lost 3 bases, J lost 4 bases, and 4 bases stayed unmatched. CDR1 is SQVTM, CDR2 ANQGSEA, per germline. The CDR3 bases are TGCAGCGTTGAGGCGGGGGGATCAGAGACCCAGTACTTC. It translates to CSVEAGGSETQYF.

CDR3 DNA: TGTGCCAGCAGGGGGACGGCCACTGAAGCTTTCTTT. As protein: CASRGTATEAFF. The chain links TRBV12-3 or TRBV12-4 to TRBJ1-1; weak D call: TRBD1 (5 bases). Between the trimmed V and J ends, which lost 6 bases and 4 bases, there was a span of 9 bases. CDR3 length: 12 amino acids.

V is TRBV20-1 and J is TRBJ2-2; 10 nucleotides align to TRBD1. Trimming removed 3 bases from V and 4 bases from J; junction bases left unmatched: 5. The CDR3 runs 15 residues. Germline V gene data show CDR1 as DFQATT and CDR2 as SNEGSKA (reference sequence). The CDR3 nucleotides are TGCAGTGCTAGTAGGGACAGGGGTGGCACCGGGGAGCTGTTTTTT. Amino acid sequence: CSASRDRGGTGELFF.

The chain links TRBV6-2 or TRBV6-3 to TRBJ2-7; D remains ambiguous. Germline-derived CDR1 and CDR2 are MNHEY and SVGEGT. The CDR3 has 17 residues. V dropped 4 bases and J dropped 3 bases, with 22 bases sitting between them. CDR3 coding DNA: TGTGCCAGCAGTTTCGGTCTGAGTAACTTAGCACTCTACGAGCAGTACTTC. This gives the protein CASSFGLSNLALYEQYF.

The chain combines TRBV5-4 with TRBJ2-5; 14 positions match TRBD2. This CDR3 is built from 16 residues. The V and J ends lost 4 bases and 7 bases, in that order; junction bases with no gene match: 9. The germline CDR1 and CDR2 sequences are SGHNT and YYREEE (reference sequence). For the CDR3, the DNA is TGTGCCAGCAGCGGGACTAGCGGGGGCGGGCGAGCGACCCAGTACTTC. Encoded protein: CASSGTSGGGRATQYF.

The V call is TRBV7-9, the J call TRBJ2-2; D gene uncertain. V shed 5 bases and J shed 0 bases, with 10 bases lying between them. The germline gives CDR1 SEHNR, CDR2 FQNEAQ (reference sequence). This CDR3 is built from 15 residues. CDR3 DNA: TGTGCCAGCAGCCCCAGACGGACGAACACCGGGGAGCTGTTTTTT. Protein: CASSPRRTNTGELFF.

The gene calls are TRBV19 and TRBJ2-1, with no clear D. This CDR3 is 15 amino acids long. The germline V gene has CDR1 LNHDA and CDR2 SQIVND (reference sequence). V lost 6 bases, J lost 5 bases, and 17 bases lay in between. This CDR3 is CASRGTLGVHNEQFF. The CDR3 nucleotides read TGTGCCAGTAGGGGAACCTTAGGAGTCCACAATGAGCAGTTCTTC.

This sequence joins TRBV3-1 (or the pseudogene TRBV3-2) and TRBJ2-2, with 8 bases fitting TRBD1. The CDR3 is 15 residues long. Germline CDR1 is LGHDT and CDR2 is YNNKEL (reference sequence). J was trimmed by 0 bases and V by 6 bases; bases with no gene match: 3. CDR3 in amino acids: CASRDRVSNTGELFF. CDR3 coding DNA: TGTGCCAGCAGGGACAGGGTCTCGAACACCGGGGAGCTGTTTTTT.